Listed here is a single T cell receptor beta chain. Sequencing used immunoSEQ multiplex PCR; TCRdb keeps in-frame clones, though not all of them. The sample lists roughly 20,000 clones, roughly 82% seen once, with less than 50% in the top ten. This CDR3 region has 15 residues. CDR1 SGHRS and CDR2 YFSETQ come from the germline V gene. The trim removed 6 bases at V and 0 bases at J, leaving 3 bases unmatched. The data are from a study of T cell responses to AZD1222 COVID-19 vaccine. This chain links TRBV5-1 with TRBJ2-3; TRBD2 aligns across 11 bases. This specimen consisted of peripheral blood, obtained on day 0 of AZD1222 vaccination. This receptor was taken from an adult in good health. CDR3 bases: TGCGCCAGCACTATAGCGGGGGGGAGCACAGATACGCAGTATTTT. As protein: CASTIAGGSTDTQYF.